These T cell receptor beta chains were read from a single sample in a study of blood T cell repertoires in COVID-19. Using immunoSEQ multiplex PCR, the repertoire was profiled, and TCRdb retains in-frame clones only, with some absent. The sample lists over 120,000 clones, about 92% occurring once. Sequences were obtained from peripheral blood. The receptors derive from a human donor in a cohort sampled during active COVID-19. CDR3s include the opening cysteine and the closing phenylalanine or tryptophan. D genes are given only for firm matches. A row's size may be missing; if present it is once, few, many or a size class.

TRBJ1-3,-,TRBV3-1/TRBV3-2,TRBD1,CASSQTGQGPRNTIYF,TGTGCCAGCAGCCAAACGGGACAGGGTCCCCGAAACACCATATATTTT
TRBJ1-2,-,TRBV5-1,-,CASSLGAGYGYTF,TGCGCCAGCAGCTTGGGGGCGGGCTATGGCTACACCTTC
TRBJ2-5,-,TRBV7-2,TRBD2,CASSLRSGTSGGAQYF,TGTGCCAGCAGCTTACGGTCCGGGACTAGCGGGGGGGCCCAGTACTTC
TRBJ1-5,once,TRBV7-8,-,CASSLGPGFDLSNQPQHF,TGTGCCAGCAGCTTAGGTCCCGGGTTTGATCTTAGCAATCAGCCCCAGCATTTT
TRBJ1-2,-,TRBV9,-,CASSGGQLTNYGYTF,TGTGCCAGCAGCGGAGGACAGCTAACTAACTATGGCTACACCTTC
TRBJ1-5,-,TRBV6-6,TRBD1,CASSFQGGNQPQHF,TGTGCCAGCAGTTTCCAGGGGGGCAATCAGCCCCAGCATTTT
TRBJ2-3,-,TRBV6-6,-,CASSGKHSASTDTQYF,TGTGCCAGCAGTGGAAAGCACAGTGCTAGCACAGATACGCAGTATTTT
TRBJ2-5,-,TRBV10-3,TRBD1,CAISRTGGQETQYF,TGTGCCATCAGTCGGACAGGGGGCCAAGAGACCCAGTACTTC
TRBJ1-5,-,TRBV7-9,-,CASSLFRQPQHF,TGTGCCAGCAGCTTATTTCGTCAGCCCCAGCATTTT
TRBJ2-5,-,TRBV11-2,-,CASSFGPAGTVGTQYF,TGTGCCAGCAGCTTCGGGCCCGCGGGGACGGTTGGGACCCAGTACTTC
TRBJ2-1,-,TRBV7-8,-,CASSLEREQFF,TGTGCCAGCAGCTTAGAGCGGGAGCAGTTCTTC
TRBJ2-2,once,TRBV4-3,-,CASSQEGRSGELFF,TGCGCCAGCAGCCAAGAGGGCAGGTCCGGGGAGCTGTTTTTT
TRBJ1-4,-,TRBV7-9,-,CASSSGTSNEKLFF,TGTGCCAGCAGCTCCGGGACATCTAATGAAAAACTGTTTTTT
TRBJ1-1,-,TRBV20-1,-,CSATTRGEAFF,TGCAGTGCTACAACTCGGGGTGAAGCTTTCTTT
TRBJ1-2,-,TRBV6-5,-,CASSPQRGSGYTF,TGTGCCAGCAGTCCCCAGAGAGGGAGTGGCTACACCTTC
TRBJ1-6,-,TRBV6-1,-,CASSEGRGDNSPLHF,TGTGCCAGCAGTGAAGGCAGGGGTGATAATTCACCCCTCCACTTT
TRBJ1-2,once,TRBV5-4,TRBD1,CASSAGTGPGYGYTF,TGTGCCAGCAGCGCCGGGACAGGGCCAGGCTATGGCTACACCTTC
TRBJ1-1,-,TRBV3-1/TRBV3-2,-,CASTLGTLNTEAFF,TGTGCCAGCACCCTCGGGACATTGAACACTGAAGCTTTCTTT
TRBJ1-6,-,TRBV10-2,TRBD1,CASSVDRANSPLHF,TGCGCCAGCAGTGTGGACAGGGCCAATTCACCCCTCCACTTT
TRBJ1-2,-,TRBV9,-,CASSVGRRAANYGYTF,TGTGCCAGCAGCGTAGGAAGGAGGGCAGCTAACTATGGCTACACCTTC
TRBJ1-1,once,TRBV13,-,CASSLERGRTEAFF,TGTGCCAGCAGCTTAGAAAGGGGCCGCACTGAAGCTTTCTTT
TRBJ1-2,-,TRBV15,-,CATSRTTGGYYGYTF,TGTGCCACCAGCAGAACTACGGGGGGCTACTATGGCTACACCTTC
TRBJ2-5,-,TRBV19,TRBD2,CASSTWTSGGKETQYF,TGTGCCAGTAGTACCTGGACTAGCGGAGGGAAAGAGACCCAGTACTTC
TRBJ2-5,once,TRBV30,-,CAWSVLGGTAQETQYF,TGTGCCTGGAGTGTACTCGGCGGGACAGCACAAGAGACCCAGTACTTC
TRBJ2-7,-,TRBV7-2,TRBD2,CASSPPGLAGGPKAYEQYF,TGTGCCAGCAGCCCCCCGGGACTAGCGGGGGGGCCAAAGGCCTACGAGCAGTACTTC
TRBJ2-1,-,TRBV9,-,CASSGEARDPQPNEQFF,TGTGCCAGCAGCGGGGAGGCCCGGGACCCACAGCCCAATGAGCAGTTCTTC
TRBJ1-2,-,TRBV9,-,CASSSLGGYDGYTF,TGTGCCAGCAGCTCTTTGGGGGGTTATGATGGCTACACCTTC
TRBJ1-4,-,TRBV7-2,-,CASSIRETEKLFF,TGTGCCAGCAGCATTAGGGAGACAGAAAAACTGTTTTTT
TRBJ1-6,-,TRBV18,-,CASSPELSYNSPLHF,TGTGCCAGCTCACCGGAGCTCTCCTATAATTCACCCCTCCACTTT
TRBJ1-4,-,TRBV29-1,TRBD1,CSVKDRGEKLFF,TGCAGCGTTAAAGACAGGGGGGAAAAACTGTTTTTT
TRBJ1-1,once,TRBV7-2,-,CASSLVGGVAEAFF,TGTGCCAGCAGCTTAGTAGGCGGTGTCGCTGAAGCTTTCTTT
TRBJ1-1,-,TRBV21-1,-,CASSKFSPTGYTEAFF,TGTGCCAGCAGCAAATTCAGCCCTACGGGGTACACTGAAGCTTTCTTT
TRBJ2-7,-,TRBV6-2/TRBV6-3,-,CASSYGRVGSYEQYF,TGTGCCAGCAGTTACGGGCGGGTGGGATCCTACGAGCAGTACTTC
TRBJ2-1,-,TRBV6-5,TRBD1,CASTRQGVYNEQFF,TGTGCCAGCACGCGACAGGGTGTTTACAATGAGCAGTTCTTC
TRBJ2-5,-,TRBV5-1,-,CASSLGRNQETQYF,TGCGCCAGCAGCTTGGGCAGGAACCAAGAGACCCAGTACTTC
TRBJ1-1,-,TRBV5-4,-,CASSLARGLNTEAFF,TGTGCCAGCAGCTTGGCTAGGGGGTTGAACACTGAAGCTTTCTTT
TRBJ1-1,-,TRBV19,-,CASSLRGGTEAFF,TGTGCCAGTAGTTTGCGGGGTGGCACTGAAGCTTTCTTT
TRBJ2-5,-,TRBV11-2,TRBD2,CASRAGGRETQYF,TGTGCCAGCAGAGCGGGGGGGAGAGAGACCCAGTACTTC
TRBJ1-5,-,TRBV7-9,TRBD1,CASSVGGAHNQPQHF,TGTGCCAGCAGCGTAGGGGGCGCCCACAATCAGCCCCAGCATTTT
TRBJ1-1,-,TRBV9,TRBD1,CASSERQGARNTEAFF,TGTGCCAGCAGCGAGCGACAGGGGGCGAGGAACACTGAAGCTTTCTTT
TRBJ1-2,-,TRBV15,TRBD1,CATSGLNIGQGDGYTF,TGTGCCACCAGCGGTCTAAATATAGGACAGGGGGATGGCTACACCTTC
TRBJ2-2,-,TRBV12-5,-,CASGLGDKGGLDTGELFF,TGTGCTAGTGGTTTGGGGGACAAAGGAGGACTGGACACCGGGGAGCTGTTTTTT
TRBJ2-7,-,TRBV3-1/TRBV3-2,-,CASSQAFSYEQYF,TGTGCCAGCAGCCAAGCGTTCTCCTACGAGCAGTACTTC
TRBJ2-5,once,TRBV10-3,TRBD1,CAISDPGYRGLQETQYF,TGTGCCATCAGTGACCCGGGGTACAGGGGGCTACAAGAGACCCAGTACTTC
TRBJ2-7,few,TRBV2,TRBD1,CASSVLRTGGDWDEQYF,TGTGCCAGCAGTGTACTTAGGACAGGGGGCGATTGGGACGAGCAGTACTTC
TRBJ1-2,-,TRBV6-5,-,CASSYSQEYGYTF,TGTGCCAGCAGTTACTCGCAGGAATATGGCTACACCTTC
TRBJ2-7,-,TRBV25-1,TRBD2,CASSAGTSGTYEQYF,TGTGCCAGCAGTGCCGGGACTAGCGGGACCTACGAGCAGTACTTC
TRBJ1-1,-,TRBV5-4,TRBD1,CASSGRQGQTTEAFF,TGTGCCAGCAGCGGAAGACAGGGACAGACCACTGAAGCTTTCTTT
TRBJ2-3,-,TRBV3-1/TRBV3-2,TRBD2,CASSLGLAGVGDTQYF,TGTGCCAGCAGCCTGGGACTAGCGGGGGTGGGGGATACGCAGTATTTT
TRBJ1-4,-,TRBV6-5,-,CASRGEFGEKLFF,TGTGCCAGCAGAGGAGAGTTCGGAGAAAAACTGTTTTTT
TRBJ2-5,few,TRBV29-1,-,CSLKVTGPETQYF,TGCAGCTTAAAGGTGACAGGCCCGGAGACCCAGTACTTC
TRBJ2-7,-,TRBV7-9,-,CASSLELEQYF,TGTGCCAGCAGCTTAGAGCTCGAGCAGTACTTC
TRBJ1-4,few,TRBV5-4,TRBD1,CASSRDSATNEKLFF,TGTGCCAGCAGCCGGGACAGTGCAACTAATGAAAAACTGTTTTTT
TRBJ2-5,-,TRBV10-3,-,CAISEEGETQYF,TGTGCCATCAGTGAAGAGGGAGAGACCCAGTACTTC
TRBJ2-1,-,TRBV11-2,TRBD2,CASSLSRTSGGQQFF,TGTGCCAGCAGCTTATCCCGGACTAGCGGGGGGCAGCAGTTCTTC